Listed below are T cell receptor beta chains from one sample, sequenced in a study of blood T cells in healthy people across ages. One entry per CDR3 protein, called by TCRdb with MiXCR from the 5' RACE reads. Among some 1.6 million distinct CDR3 sequences listed, about 31% were seen once. Sequencing input: blood. Receptors were obtained from a woman under 40 in good health. The CDR3 runs from the conserved cysteine through the conserved F or W. A D gene is named only where the DNA matches it firmly. The size of a clone is reported for some rows only, either as once, few or many, or as a class for expanded clones.

CDR3nt | CDR3aa | d_gene | abundance | j_gene | v_gene
TGTGCCAGCAGTTTCCCATTGGGAAGGAATACGCAGTATTTT | CASSFPLGRNTQYF | . | few | TRBJ2-3 | TRBV12-3/TRBV12-4
TGTGCCAGCAGCTTAGATCTAATGCACGAGCAGTACTTC | CASSLDLMHEQYF | . | few | TRBJ2-7 | TRBV11-2
TGCAGCACCGGACAGGGGACCGACTATGGCTACACCTTC | CSTGQGTDYGYTF | TRBD1 | few | TRBJ1-2 | TRBV29-1
TGTGCCAGCAGCCCAGGGGGGGGCTCCTTCTCTGAAGCTTTCTTT | CASSPGGGSFSEAFF | TRBD1 | . | TRBJ1-1 | TRBV4-2
TGTGCCAGCACTCCGTTCCACACTAGCGGGAGTTACGAGCAGTACTTC | CASTPFHTSGSYEQYF | TRBD2 | . | TRBJ2-7 | TRBV2
TGTGCCAGCAGCTTAGGCGAGGAAAAACTGTTTTTT | CASSLGEEKLFF | . | . | TRBJ1-4 | TRBV7-9
TGTGCCAGCAGCTCGAGCGGAGCGCAAGATTTGGTTGGCACAGATACGCAGTATTTT | CASSSSGAQDLVGTDTQYF | . | . | TRBJ2-3 | TRBV7-9
TGCGCCAGCAGCTTGGGCCGGGAAGGGGATACGCAGTATTTT | CASSLGREGDTQYF | . | . | TRBJ2-3 | TRBV5-1
TGTGCCAGCAGTGACACAGGGGGGCCCTATGGCTACACCTTC | CASSDTGGPYGYTF | TRBD1 | . | TRBJ1-2 | TRBV6-4
TGTGCCGGGCAGCGGAGCACAGATACGCAGTATTTT | CAGQRSTDTQYF | . | few | TRBJ2-3 | TRBV30
TGTGCCATCAGCGCGTGGAGGGAGCGGGAGGGCCCGTACGAGCAGTACTTC | CAISAWREREGPYEQYF | TRBD2 | few | TRBJ2-7 | TRBV10-3
TGCAGTGCCCGGACCAGCGGTCGGGAGCAGTACTTC | CSARTSGREQYF | . | few | TRBJ2-7 | TRBV20-1
TGCGCCAGCGCCAGATCGACTAGCGGGGGCTACAATGAGCAGTTCTTC | CASARSTSGGYNEQFF | TRBD2 | . | TRBJ2-1 | TRBV5-1
TGTGCCAGCAGAGACGACGCCGGGGCCAACGTCCGGACTTTC | CASRDDAGANVRTF | . | . | TRBJ2-6 | TRBV9
TGTGCCAGCAGTGAATCGGCGGGGGGGCGAGAGACCCAGTACTTC | CASSESAGGRETQYF | TRBD2 | . | TRBJ2-5 | TRBV6-1
TGTGCCAGCAGCCCTCGATTTCCTAGCGGGAGACTCTACAATGAGCAGTTCTTC | CASSPRFPSGRLYNEQFF | TRBD2 | . | TRBJ2-1 | TRBV11-2
TGCAGTGCTAGAGTTTCAAAAGGGGACAGTAAGCGGCAGCCCCAGCATTTT | CSARVSKGDSKRQPQHF | TRBD1 | . | TRBJ1-5 | TRBV20-1
TGTGCCAGCGTTAGCTACGAGCAGTACTTC | CASVSYEQYF | . | . | TRBJ2-7 | TRBV2
TGTGCCAGCAGCGTCGCCCCGGGCGGAGCGGCCGGTCGCGATGAGCAGTTCTTC | CASSVAPGGAAGRDEQFF | . | few | TRBJ2-1 | TRBV9
TGTGCCAGCAGCTTCGGACAGGGGGCAGCCACCGGGGAGCTGTTTTTT | CASSFGQGAATGELFF | TRBD1 | . | TRBJ2-2 | TRBV11-2
TGCAGTGCCCCCCTCGAGCGGGGGAGCTATGAGCAGTTCTTC | CSAPLERGSYEQFF | TRBD2 | . | TRBJ2-1 | TRBV20-1
TGCAGTGTCCCGTGGGGGGCCAGCAATCAGCCCCAGCATTTT | CSVPWGASNQPQHF | . | . | TRBJ1-5 | TRBV20-1
TGCGCCAGCAGCTTGGACCCCGACTCGAGACAGACCCTCCTTTCTAACTATGGCTACACCTTC | CASSLDPDSRQTLLSNYGYTF | . | . | TRBJ1-2 | TRBV5-1
TGTGCCAGCAGCTTGGACACCATCTACGAGCAGTACTTC | CASSLDTIYEQYF | . | . | TRBJ2-7 | TRBV5-4
TGTGCCAGCAGCTTAGTGATGGCTAGCAGGAGCGACAATGAGCAGTTCTTC | CASSLVMASRSDNEQFF | . | . | TRBJ2-1 | TRBV7-9
TGTGCCAGCAGTTCGGTCAGGGGGCGAATGGAGCAGTACTTC | CASSSVRGRMEQYF | TRBD1 | many | TRBJ2-4 | TRBV12-3/TRBV12-4
TGTGCCAGCAGTGAAACTAGCGGGAGGGGGTCCAATGAGCAGTTCTTC | CASSETSGRGSNEQFF | TRBD2 | . | TRBJ2-1 | TRBV6-1
TGCGCCAGCAGCCGTGACGGTCACTATGGCTACACCTTC | CASSRDGHYGYTF | . | many | TRBJ1-2 | TRBV4-1
TGCGCCAGCAGCCAACCTCGGGAAGCGAACACTGAAGCTTTCTTT | CASSQPREANTEAFF | . | . | TRBJ1-1 | TRBV4-1
TGTGCCAGCAGCCTAACCATGTTACACGAGCAGTACTTC | CASSLTMLHEQYF | . | . | TRBJ2-7 | TRBV7-2
TGTGCCAGCAGCGCTTGGGAAAGCACAGATACGCAGTATTTT | CASSAWESTDTQYF | . | . | TRBJ2-3 | TRBV9
TGCGCCAGCAGCCCGGCCGGGTGTACTGAAGCTTTCTTT | CASSPAGCTEAFF | . | . | TRBJ1-1 | TRBV5-1
TGTGCCAGCAGTTTCGGCGGGGGGACTAAGGGGGAGCAGTACTTC | CASSFGGGTKGEQYF | TRBD2 | . | TRBJ2-5 | TRBV27
TGCAGTGCAAATGGAGCCGGGGGGAGCGAGCACTACGAGCAGTACTTC | CSANGAGGSEHYEQYF | TRBD2 | . | TRBJ2-7 | TRBV20-1
TGTGCCACCAGTGAGCGAGCGGGAGTTGCAGATACGCAGTATTTT | CATSERAGVADTQYF | TRBD2 | . | TRBJ2-3 | TRBV24-1
TGCGCCAGCAGCGGAGATCAGGGTTTGAACACTGAAGCTTTCTTT | CASSGDQGLNTEAFF | . | . | TRBJ1-1 | TRBV5-1
TGTGCCAGCAGCGTACGTGGTATGGGAGCGGGGGCAGATACGCAGTATTTT | CASSVRGMGAGADTQYF | TRBD2 | few | TRBJ2-3 | TRBV9
TGCAGCTCCAGCGGGGAGGGCCCGACAGATACGCAGTATTTT | CSSSGEGPTDTQYF | TRBD2 | many | TRBJ2-3 | TRBV29-1
TGTGCCAGCTCCCGACCCACAGGTAGCTCCTACGAGCAGTACTTC | CASSRPTGSSYEQYF | . | . | TRBJ2-7 | TRBV18
TGTGCCTGGAGTGTAGCTCGACGGGAGACCCAGTACTTC | CAWSVARRETQYF | . | . | TRBJ2-5 | TRBV30
TGTGCCAGTAGTATAAGTTTTACTAGCGGTTCCTACGAGCAGTACTTC | CASSISFTSGSYEQYF | TRBD2 | . | TRBJ2-7 | TRBV19
TGTGCCAGTTCACCAGCAGATTTGGGCAATCAGCCCCAGCATTTT | CASSPADLGNQPQHF | . | . | TRBJ1-5 | TRBV18
TGTGCCAGCAGTTACGAATCCCAGGGAGTCGGCTACACCTTC | CASSYESQGVGYTF | . | . | TRBJ1-2 | TRBV6-2/TRBV6-3
TGTGCCAGCGCCCAGGACCGGCTAGCCAAAAACATTCAGTACTTC | CASAQDRLAKNIQYF | . | . | TRBJ2-4 | TRBV27
TGTGCCAGCAGCCAAGAGGAACTAGCGGGAGTGTTTAACGGGGAGCTGTTTTTT | CASSQEELAGVFNGELFF | TRBD2 | . | TRBJ2-2 | TRBV4-2
TGTGCCAGCAGCTTGGTCGGCAGGGACTATGGCTACACCTTC | CASSLVGRDYGYTF | . | many | TRBJ1-2 | TRBV5-4
TGCAGTGCTAGAGACCTACCGGGACTAGCACATCTTAGGCAGTACTTC | CSARDLPGLAHLRQYF | TRBD2 | . | TRBJ2-7 | TRBV20-1
TGCGCCAGCAGCTCCCGGCCCACGGGACGGGTTTCTACGCAGCAGTACTTC | CASSSRPTGRVSTQQYF | . | . | TRBJ2-4 | TRBV5-1
TGCAGCGTTGAGGCTACTAGCGGGGTTAGCACAGATACGCAGTATTTT | CSVEATSGVSTDTQYF | TRBD2 | . | TRBJ2-3 | TRBV29-1
TGCAGTGCTAGGAAAGACACCAGCGTGGAGACCCAGTACTTC | CSARKDTSVETQYF | . | few | TRBJ2-5 | TRBV20-1
TGCAGTGCCCCGGGACTAGCAACAGATACGCAGTATTTT | CSAPGLATDTQYF | TRBD2 | few | TRBJ2-3 | TRBV20-1
TGTGCCAGCAGCCCCGGGCGTGGAGGAGAAGGCTACACCTTC | CASSPGRGGEGYTF | . | . | TRBJ1-2 | TRBV11-1
TGTGCCAGCAACCTAGCGGCCACCGGGGAGCTGTTTTTT | CASNLAATGELFF | TRBD2 | . | TRBJ2-2 | TRBV4-2